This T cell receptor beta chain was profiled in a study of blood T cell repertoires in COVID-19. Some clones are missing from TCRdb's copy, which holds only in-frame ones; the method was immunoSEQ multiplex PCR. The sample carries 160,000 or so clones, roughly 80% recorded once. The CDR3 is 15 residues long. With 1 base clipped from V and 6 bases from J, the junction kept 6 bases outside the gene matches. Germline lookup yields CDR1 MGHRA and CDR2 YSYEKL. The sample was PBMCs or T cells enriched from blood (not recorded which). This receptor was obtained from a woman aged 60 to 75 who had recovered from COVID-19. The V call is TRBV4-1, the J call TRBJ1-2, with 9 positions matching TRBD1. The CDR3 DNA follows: TGCGCCAGCAGCCAAGTCACCGGGACAGGGAATGGCTACACCTTC. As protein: CASSQVTGTGNGYTF.